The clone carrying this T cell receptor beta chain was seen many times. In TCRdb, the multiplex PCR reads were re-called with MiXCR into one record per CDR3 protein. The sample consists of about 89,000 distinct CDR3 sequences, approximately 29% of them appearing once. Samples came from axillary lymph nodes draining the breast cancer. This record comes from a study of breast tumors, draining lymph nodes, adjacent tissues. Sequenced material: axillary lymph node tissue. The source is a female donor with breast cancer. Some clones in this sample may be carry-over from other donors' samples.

In DNA form, the CDR3 reads TGTGCCAGCAGCCCCTTTGCGGGAGCGCGCACAGATACGCAGTATTTT. It is translated as CASSPFAGARTDTQYF. The genes are TRBV7-2 and TRBJ2-3; TRBD2 aligns across 7 bases. Looked up from germline, CDR1 is SGHTA and CDR2 is FQGNSA. This CDR3 region has 16 residues. V shed 5 bases and J 1 base; nucleotides not matched to a gene: 9.